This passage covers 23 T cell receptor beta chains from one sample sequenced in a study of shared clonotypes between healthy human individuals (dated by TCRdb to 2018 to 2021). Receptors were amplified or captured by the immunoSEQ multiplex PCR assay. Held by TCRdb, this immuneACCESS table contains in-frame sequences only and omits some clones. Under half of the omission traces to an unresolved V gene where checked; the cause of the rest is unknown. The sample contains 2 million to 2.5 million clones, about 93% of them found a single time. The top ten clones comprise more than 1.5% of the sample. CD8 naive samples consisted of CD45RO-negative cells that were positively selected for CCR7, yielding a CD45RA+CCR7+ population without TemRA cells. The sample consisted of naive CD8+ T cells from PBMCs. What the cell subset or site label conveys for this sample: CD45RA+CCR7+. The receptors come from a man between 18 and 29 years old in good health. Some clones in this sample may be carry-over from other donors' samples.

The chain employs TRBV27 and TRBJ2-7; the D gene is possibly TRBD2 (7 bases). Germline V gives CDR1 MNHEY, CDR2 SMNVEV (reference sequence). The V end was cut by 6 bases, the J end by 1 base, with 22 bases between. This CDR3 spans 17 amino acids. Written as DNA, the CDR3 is TGTGCCAGCAGCGCCCGGGGGGCTAGGGCGGCTTCCTACGAGCAGTACTTC. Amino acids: CASSARGARAASYEQYF.

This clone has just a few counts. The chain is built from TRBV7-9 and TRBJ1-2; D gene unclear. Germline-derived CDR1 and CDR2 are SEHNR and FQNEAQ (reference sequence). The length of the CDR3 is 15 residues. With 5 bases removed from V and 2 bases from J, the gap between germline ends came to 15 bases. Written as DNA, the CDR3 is TGTGCCAGCAGCCCTCCAGGCACGGGAAACTATGGCTACACCTTC. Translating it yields CASSPPGTGNYGYTF. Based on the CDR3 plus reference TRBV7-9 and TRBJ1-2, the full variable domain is DTGVSQNPRHKITKRGQNVTFRCDPISEHNRLYWYRQTLGQGPEFLTYFQNEAQLEKSRLLSDRFSAERPKGSFSTLEIQRTEQGDSAMYLCASSPPGTGNYGYTFGSGTRLTVV.

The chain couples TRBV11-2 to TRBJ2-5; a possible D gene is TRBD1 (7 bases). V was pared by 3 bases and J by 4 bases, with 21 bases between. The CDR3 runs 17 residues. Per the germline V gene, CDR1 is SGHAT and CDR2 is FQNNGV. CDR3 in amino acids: CASSLTGPGSRGETQYF. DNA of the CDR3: TGTGCCAGCAGCTTGACAGGGCCCGGGAGCAGGGGAGAGACCCAGTACTTC.

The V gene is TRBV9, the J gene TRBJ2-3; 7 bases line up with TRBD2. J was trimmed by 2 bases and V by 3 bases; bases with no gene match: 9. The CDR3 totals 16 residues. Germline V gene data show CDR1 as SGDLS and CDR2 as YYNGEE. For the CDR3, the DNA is TGTGCCAGCAGCGAGGACTCTAGCGGTCCCACAGATACGCAGTATTTT. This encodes CASSEDSSGPTDTQYF. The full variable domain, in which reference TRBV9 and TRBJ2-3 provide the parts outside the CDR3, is DSGVTQTPKHLITATGQRVTLRCSPRSGDLSVYWYQQSLDQGLQFLIQYYNGEERAKGNILERFSAQQFPDLHSELNLSSLELGDSALYFCASSEDSSGPTDTQYFGPGTRLTVL.

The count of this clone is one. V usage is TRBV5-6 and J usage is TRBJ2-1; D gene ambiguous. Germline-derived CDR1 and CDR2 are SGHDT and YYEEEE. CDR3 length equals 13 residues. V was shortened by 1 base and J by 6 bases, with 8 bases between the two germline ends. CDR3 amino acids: CASSLWATNEQFF. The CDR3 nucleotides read TGTGCCAGCAGCTTGTGGGCGACCAATGAGCAGTTCTTC.

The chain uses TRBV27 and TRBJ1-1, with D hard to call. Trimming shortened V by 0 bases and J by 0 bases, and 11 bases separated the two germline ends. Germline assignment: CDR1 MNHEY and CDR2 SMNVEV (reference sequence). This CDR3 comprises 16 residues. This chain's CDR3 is CASSLSLGSMNTEAFF. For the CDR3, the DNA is TGTGCCAGCAGTTTATCCCTGGGTTCCATGAACACTGAAGCTTTCTTT.

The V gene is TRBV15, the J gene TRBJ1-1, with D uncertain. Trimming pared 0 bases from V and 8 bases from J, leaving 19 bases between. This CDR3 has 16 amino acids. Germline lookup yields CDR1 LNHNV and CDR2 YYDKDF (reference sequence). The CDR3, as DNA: TGTGCCACCAGCAGAGATCGGTTCGGGAGAGGCGGGGAAGCTTTCTTT. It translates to CATSRDRFGRGGEAFF. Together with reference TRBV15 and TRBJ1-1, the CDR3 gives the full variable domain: DAMVIQNPRYQVTQFGKPVTLSCSQTLNHNVMYWYQQKSSQAPKLLFHYYDKDFNNEADTPDNFQSRRPNTSFCFLDIRSPGLGDTAMYLCATSRDRFGRGGEAFFGQGTRLTVV.

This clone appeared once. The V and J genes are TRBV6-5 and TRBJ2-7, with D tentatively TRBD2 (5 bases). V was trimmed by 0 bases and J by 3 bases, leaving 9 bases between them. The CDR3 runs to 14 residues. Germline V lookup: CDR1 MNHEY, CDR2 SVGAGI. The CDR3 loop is CASSYSSGFYEQYF. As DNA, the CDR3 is TGTGCCAGCAGTTACTCCTCGGGGTTCTACGAGCAGTACTTC.

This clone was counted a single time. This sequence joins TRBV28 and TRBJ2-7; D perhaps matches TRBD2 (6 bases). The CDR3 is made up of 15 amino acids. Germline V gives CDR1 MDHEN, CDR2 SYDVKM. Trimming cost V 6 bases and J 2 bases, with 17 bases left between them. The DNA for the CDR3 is TGTGCCAGCAGCACCAAGGCGGGGTACCCCTACGAGCAGTACTTC. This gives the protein CASSTKAGYPYEQYF.

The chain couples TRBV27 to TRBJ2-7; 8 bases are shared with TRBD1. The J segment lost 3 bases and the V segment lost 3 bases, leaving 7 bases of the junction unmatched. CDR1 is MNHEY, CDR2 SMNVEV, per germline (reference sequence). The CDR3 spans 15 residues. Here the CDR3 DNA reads TGTGCCAGCAGTTTGGAGAGCAGGGGGCTCTACGAGCAGTACTTC. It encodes CASSLESRGLYEQYF.

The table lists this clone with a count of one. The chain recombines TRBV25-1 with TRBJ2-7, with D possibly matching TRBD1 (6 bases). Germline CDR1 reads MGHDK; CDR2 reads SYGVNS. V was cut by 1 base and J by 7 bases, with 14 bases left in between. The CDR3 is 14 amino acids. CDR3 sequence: CASSEWGTGREQYF. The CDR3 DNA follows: TGTGCCAGCAGTGAATGGGGAACAGGGCGTGAGCAGTACTTC.

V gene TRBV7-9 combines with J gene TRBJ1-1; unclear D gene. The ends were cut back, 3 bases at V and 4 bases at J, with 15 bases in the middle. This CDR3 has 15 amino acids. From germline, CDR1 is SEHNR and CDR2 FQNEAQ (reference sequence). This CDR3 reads CASSFYNPAGTEAFF. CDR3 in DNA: TGTGCCAGCAGCTTCTACAATCCGGCGGGCACTGAAGCTTTCTTT.

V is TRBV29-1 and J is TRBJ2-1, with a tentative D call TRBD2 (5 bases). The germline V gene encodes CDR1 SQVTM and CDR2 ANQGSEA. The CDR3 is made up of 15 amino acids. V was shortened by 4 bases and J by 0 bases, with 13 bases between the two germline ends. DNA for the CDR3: TGCAGCGTTGTTGCGGGCCTCAGCTCCTACAATGAGCAGTTCTTC. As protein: CSVVAGLSSYNEQFF.

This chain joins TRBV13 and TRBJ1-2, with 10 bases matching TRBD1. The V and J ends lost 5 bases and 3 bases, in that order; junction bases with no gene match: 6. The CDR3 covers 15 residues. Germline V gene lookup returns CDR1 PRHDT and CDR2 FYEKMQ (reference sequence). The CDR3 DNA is TGTGCCAGCAGCCCCCGGGACAGGGGCGACTATGGCTACACCTTC. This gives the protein CASSPRDRGDYGYTF.

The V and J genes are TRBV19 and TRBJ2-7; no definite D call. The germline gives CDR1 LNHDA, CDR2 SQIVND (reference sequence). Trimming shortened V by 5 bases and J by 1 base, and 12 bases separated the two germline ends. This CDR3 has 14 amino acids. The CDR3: CASSFSLGSYEQYF. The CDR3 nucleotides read TGTGCCAGTAGTTTCTCCTTAGGATCCTACGAGCAGTACTTC.

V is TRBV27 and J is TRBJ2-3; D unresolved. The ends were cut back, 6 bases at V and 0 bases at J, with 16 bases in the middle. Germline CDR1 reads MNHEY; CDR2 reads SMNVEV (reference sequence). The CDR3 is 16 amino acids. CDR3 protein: CASSSPARTSTDTQYF. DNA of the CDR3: TGTGCCAGCAGCTCCCCCGCCCGAACTAGCACAGATACGCAGTATTTT.

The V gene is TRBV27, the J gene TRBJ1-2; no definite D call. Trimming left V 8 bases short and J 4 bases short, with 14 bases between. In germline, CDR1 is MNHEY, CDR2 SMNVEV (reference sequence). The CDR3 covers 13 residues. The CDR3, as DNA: TGTGCCAGCGCGATGGGGTCGAGCTATGGCTACACCTTC. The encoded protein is CASAMGSSYGYTF.

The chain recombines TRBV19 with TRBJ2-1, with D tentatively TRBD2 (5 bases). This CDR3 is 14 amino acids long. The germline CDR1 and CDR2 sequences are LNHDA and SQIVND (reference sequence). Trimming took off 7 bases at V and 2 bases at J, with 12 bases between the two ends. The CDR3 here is CASKGGSTYNEQFF. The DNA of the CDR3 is TGTGCCAGTAAAGGCGGGTCAACCTACAATGAGCAGTTCTTC.

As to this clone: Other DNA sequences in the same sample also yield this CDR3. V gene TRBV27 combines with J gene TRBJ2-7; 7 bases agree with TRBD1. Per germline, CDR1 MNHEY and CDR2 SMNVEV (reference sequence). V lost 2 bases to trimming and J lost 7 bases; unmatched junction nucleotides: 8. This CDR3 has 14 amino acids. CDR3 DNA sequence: TGTGCCAGCAGTTTAAGGGACAGTACGTATGAGCAGTACTTC. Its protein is CASSLRDSTYEQYF.

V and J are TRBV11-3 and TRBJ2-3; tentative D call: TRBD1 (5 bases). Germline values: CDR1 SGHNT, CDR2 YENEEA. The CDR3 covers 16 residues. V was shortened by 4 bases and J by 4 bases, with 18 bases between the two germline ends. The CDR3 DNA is TGTGCCAGCAGCTATCCGGACACCTCCCGGCCAGATACGCAGTATTTT. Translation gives CASSYPDTSRPDTQYF.

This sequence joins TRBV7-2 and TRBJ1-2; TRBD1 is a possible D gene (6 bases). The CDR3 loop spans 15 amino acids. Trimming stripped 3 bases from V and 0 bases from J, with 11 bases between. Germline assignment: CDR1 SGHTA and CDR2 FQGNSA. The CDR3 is CASSFGQYANYGYTF. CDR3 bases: TGTGCCAGCAGCTTTGGACAGTACGCTAACTATGGCTACACCTTC.

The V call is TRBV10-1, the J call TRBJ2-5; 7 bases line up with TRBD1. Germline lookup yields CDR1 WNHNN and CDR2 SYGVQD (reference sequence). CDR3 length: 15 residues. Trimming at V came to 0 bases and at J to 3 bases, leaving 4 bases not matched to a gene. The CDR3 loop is CASSESPGTEETQYF. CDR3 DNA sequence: TGCGCCAGCAGTGAGTCACCGGGGACAGAAGAGACCCAGTACTTC.

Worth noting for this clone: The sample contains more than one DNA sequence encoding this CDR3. The CDR3 loop reads CASSIRPNTEAFF. Here the CDR3 DNA reads TGTGCCAGTAGTATTCGCCCGAACACTGAAGCTTTCTTT. V gene TRBV19 combines with J gene TRBJ1-1; D gene uncertain. The CDR3 loop spans 13 amino acids. Looked up from germline, CDR1 is LNHDA and CDR2 is SQIVND (reference sequence). V was cut by 3 bases and J by 1 base, with 6 bases left in between.